This T cell receptor beta chain was observed in a study of naive and memory T cell subsets. Study-wide findings and caveats: A few larger clonotypes appeared in naive repertoires, especially CD8, possibly memory cells re-expressing CD45RA.

Two oligonucleotides, mixed equimolar, formed the beta constant-region primer covering TRBC1 and TRBC2. Nested alpha and beta constant-region primers with the SP2 primer drove four PCR rounds on ligated cDNA. TCRdb recomputed calls from the UMI-ligation and nested PCR reads with MiXCR, one row per CDR3 protein. The sample carries under 150,000 distinct CDR3 sequences, around 21% recorded once. Notes on this clonotype: Its antigen is unknown. The junction shows a germline mismatch at one end, possibly a read error.

Germline values: CDR1 SGHRS, CDR2 YFSETQ. The CDR3 sequence is 17 residues long. Sequencing used naive CD8+ T cells from blood. The TCR sequence derives from a human donor in good health. The chain links TRBV5-1 to TRBJ1-1; 9 nucleotides agree with TRBD1. The CDR3 DNA is TGCGCCAGCAGCTTCCTACCGGGACAGGGAGTAGGCACTGGAGCTTTCTTT. This codes for CASSFLPGQGVGTGAFF.